A single sample is the source of the 14 T cell receptor beta chains below, sequenced in a study of cytomegalovirus exposure and HLA in healthy donors. PCR employed 60 Vbeta and 13 Jbeta primers. Profiling relied on immunoSEQ multiplex PCR, and the TCRdb table lists in-frame clones only, not all of them. The profile covers roughly 200,000 clones, with around 80% appearing a single time and more than 0.55% taken by the ten largest. Sequenced input: PBMCs. These receptors were taken from a woman aged 35 to 49 in good health and CMV-seronegative.

This clone has a single count. This chain links TRBV5-1 with TRBJ1-1, with a tentative D call TRBD1 (6 bases). The CDR3 is 18 amino acids. Per germline, CDR1 SGHRS and CDR2 YFSETQ. The germline V and J ends were trimmed by 5 bases and 2 bases, with 25 bases remaining between them. The CDR3: CASRSQTGVFKVNTEAFF. DNA for the CDR3: TGCGCCAGCAGATCCCAGACAGGTGTGTTTAAGGTAAACACTGAAGCTTTCTTT.

V usage is TRBV7-3 and J usage is TRBJ2-1, with TRBD1 matching over 10 bases. Germline V lookup: CDR1 SGHTA, CDR2 FQGTGA. V lost 10 bases to trimming and J lost 5 bases; unmatched junction nucleotides: 11. The CDR3 covers 15 residues. Here the CDR3 reads CATETGGVFDNEQFF. DNA for the CDR3: TGTGCCACCGAGACAGGGGGCGTTTTTGACAATGAGCAGTTCTTC.

This clone was seen only a few times. This chain joins TRBV6-1 and TRBJ1-5; TRBD1 is a possible D gene (5 bases). Germline V CDR1 and CDR2: MNHNS, SASEGT. The CDR3 runs 16 residues. The germline V and J ends were trimmed by 2 bases and 1 base, with 12 bases remaining between them. CDR3 sequence: CASSEKGAGSNQPQHF. The CDR3 DNA reads as TGTGCCAGCAGTGAAAAAGGGGCTGGCAGCAATCAGCCCCAGCATTTT.

The J gene is TRBJ2-1, the V gene TRBV5-5; tentative D call: TRBD2 (5 bases). CDR3 length: 15 residues. In germline, CDR1 is SGHKS, CDR2 YYEKEE (reference sequence). V shed 3 bases and J shed 15 bases, with 25 bases lying between them. The CDR3 nucleotides are TGTGCCAGCAGCTCCCTAGCAGGCCCCAGTCGAGTCCCGTTCTTC. This encodes CASSSLAGPSRVPFF.

The chain uses TRBV7-6 and TRBJ1-6; 8 bases fit TRBD1. This CDR3 is 15 amino acids long. In germline, CDR1 is SGHVS, CDR2 FNYEAQ. Trimming cost V 4 bases and J 5 bases; bases outside gene matches: 4. CDR3 DNA sequence: TGTGCCAGCAGCTCTCGGACAGGGAATAATTCACCCCTCCACTTT. Amino acids: CASSSRTGNNSPLHF.

This sequence joins TRBV27 and TRBJ1-5, with 9 positions matching TRBD1. The CDR3 is 15 amino acids. J was trimmed by 2 bases and V by 8 bases; bases with no gene match: 7. Germline V lookup: CDR1 MNHEY, CDR2 SMNVEV (reference sequence). CDR3 protein: CASCTGTGCNQPQHF. The CDR3 DNA reads TGTGCCAGCTGTACCGGGACAGGGTGCAATCAGCCCCAGCATTTT.

V usage is TRBV9 and J usage is TRBJ2-3, with TRBD2 matching over 8 bases. CDR3 size: 16 residues. Germline trimming cut 2 bases from V and 4 bases from J; bases unmatched to any gene: 9. Germline CDR1 is SGDLS and CDR2 is YYNGEE. Here the CDR3 DNA reads TGTGCCAGCAGCGTCCCCTCGGGAGGGCCGTCAGATACGCAGTATTTT. Protein product: CASSVPSGGPSDTQYF.

This clone was recorded only once. This chain connects TRBV30 to TRBJ2-3; 8 bases are a match to TRBD2. The CDR3 consists of 11 residues. V lost 3 bases and J lost 13; bases outside the gene matches: 6. Per germline, CDR1 GTSNPN and CDR2 SVGIG (reference sequence). The CDR3 loop reads CAWSPGLGEYF. The CDR3 nucleotides read TGTGCCTGGAGCCCGGGACTAGGGGAGTATTTT.

The CDR3 DNA reads TGCGCCAGCAGTCAAGACAGGGTTACCTACGAGCAGTACTTC. Translating it yields CASSQDRVTYEQYF. The chain couples TRBV5-1 to TRBJ2-7; TRBD1 matches at 7 bases. The V and J ends lost 5 bases and 2 bases, in that order; junction bases with no gene match: 7. The germline CDR1 and CDR2 sequences are SGHRS and YFSETQ. The CDR3 covers 14 residues.

V gene TRBV6-1 combines with J gene TRBJ2-7, with a possible D match to TRBD2 (5 bases). Trimming left V 6 bases short and J 1 base short, with 7 bases between. The CDR3 has 12 amino acids. In germline, CDR1 is MNHNS, CDR2 SASEGT. CDR3 protein: CASSRGSYEQYF. Written as DNA, the CDR3 is TGTGCCAGCAGCCGGGGTTCCTACGAGCAGTACTTC.

This clone was seen a single time. V is TRBV15 and J is TRBJ1-5, with TRBD1 identical over 9 bases. The CDR3 spans 19 residues. V lost 0 bases to trimming and J lost 0 bases; unmatched junction nucleotides: 9. Germline values: CDR1 LNHNV, CDR2 YYDKDF (reference sequence). This CDR3 reads CATSRDRDRVLYSNQPQHF. For the CDR3, the DNA is TGTGCCACCAGCAGAGACCGGGACAGGGTTCTATATAGCAATCAGCCCCAGCATTTT. Together with reference TRBV15 and TRBJ1-5, the CDR3 gives the full variable domain: DAMVIQNPRYQVTQFGKPVTLSCSQTLNHNVMYWYQQKSSQAPKLLFHYYDKDFNNEADTPDNFQSRRPNTSFCFLDIRSPGLGDTAMYLCATSRDRDRVLYSNQPQHFGDGTRLSIL.

For this clone: The same CDR3 arises from other DNA sequences in this sample as well. The V gene is TRBV5-6, the J gene TRBJ2-1, with 7 nucleotides matching TRBD2. Germline V gene lookup returns CDR1 SGHDT and CDR2 YYEEEE. With V trimmed by 2 bases and J by 6 bases, 8 bases remained unmatched. CDR3 length equals 15 residues. The CDR3 DNA follows: TGTGCCAGCAGCTTTCCTAGCGGAAGTATCAATGAGCAGTTCTTC. It translates to CASSFPSGSINEQFF.

This clone appeared a single time. The chain uses TRBV5-4 and TRBJ2-7, with 8 bases identical to TRBD2. The CDR3 runs to 15 residues. The trim removed 5 bases at V and 4 bases at J, leaving 11 bases unmatched. Germline loops: CDR1 SGHNT, CDR2 YYREEE (reference sequence). Here the CDR3 reads CASSRRGGRIYEQYF. In DNA form, the CDR3 reads TGTGCCAGCAGTCGCAGGGGCGGGAGGATATACGAGCAGTACTTC.

V is TRBV7-8 and J is TRBJ2-7; perhaps TRBD2 as D (6 bases). V was cut by 5 bases and J by 1 base, with 15 bases left in between. The CDR3 is 15 residues long. Germline V CDR1 and CDR2: SGHVS, FQNEAQ. The CDR3 DNA follows: TGTGCCAGCAGCCCCGGGGCAGGACTATCCTACGAGCAGTACTTC. Protein: CASSPGAGLSYEQYF.